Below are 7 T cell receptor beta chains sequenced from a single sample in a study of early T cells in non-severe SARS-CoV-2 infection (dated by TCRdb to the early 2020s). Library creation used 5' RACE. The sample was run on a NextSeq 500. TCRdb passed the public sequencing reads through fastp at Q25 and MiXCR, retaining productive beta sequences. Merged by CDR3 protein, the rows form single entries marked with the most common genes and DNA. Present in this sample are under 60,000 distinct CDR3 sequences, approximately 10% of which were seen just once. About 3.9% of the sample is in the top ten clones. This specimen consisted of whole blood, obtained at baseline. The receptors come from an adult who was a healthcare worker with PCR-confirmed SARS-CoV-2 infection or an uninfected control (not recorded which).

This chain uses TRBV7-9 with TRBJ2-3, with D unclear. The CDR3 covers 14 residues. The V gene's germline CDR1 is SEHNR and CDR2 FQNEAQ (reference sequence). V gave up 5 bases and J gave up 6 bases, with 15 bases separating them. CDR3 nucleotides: TGTGCCAGCAGCCCCGGCGCCGGGTGGGATACGCAGTATTTT. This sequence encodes CASSPGAGWDTQYF.

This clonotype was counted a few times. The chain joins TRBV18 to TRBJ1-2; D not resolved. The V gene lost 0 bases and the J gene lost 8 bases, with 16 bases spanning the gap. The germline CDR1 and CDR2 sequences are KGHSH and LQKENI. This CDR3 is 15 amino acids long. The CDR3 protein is CASSPPSGEVYGYTF. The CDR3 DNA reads TGTGCCAGCTCACCACCGTCTGGGGAGGTTTACGGCTACACCTTC.

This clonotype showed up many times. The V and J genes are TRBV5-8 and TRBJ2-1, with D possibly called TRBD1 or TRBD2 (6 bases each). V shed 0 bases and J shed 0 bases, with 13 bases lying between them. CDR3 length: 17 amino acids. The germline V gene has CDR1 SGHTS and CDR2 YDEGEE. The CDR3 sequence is CASSLAEGGRSYNEQFF. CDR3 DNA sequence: TGTGCCAGCAGCTTGGCGGAGGGGGGCCGCTCCTACAATGAGCAGTTCTTC.

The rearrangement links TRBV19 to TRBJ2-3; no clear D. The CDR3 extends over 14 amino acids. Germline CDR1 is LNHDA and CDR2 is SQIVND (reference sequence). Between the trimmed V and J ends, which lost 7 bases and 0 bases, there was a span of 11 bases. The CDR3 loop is CASTETLSTDTQYF. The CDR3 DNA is TGTGCCAGTACGGAGACGCTAAGCACAGATACGCAGTATTTT.

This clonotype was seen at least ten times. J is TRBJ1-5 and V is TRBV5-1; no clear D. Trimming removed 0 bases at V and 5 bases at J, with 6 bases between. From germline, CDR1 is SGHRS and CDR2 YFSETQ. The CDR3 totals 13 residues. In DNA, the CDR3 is TGCGCCAGCAGCTTGGACGGCGATCAGCCCCAGCATTTT. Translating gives CASSLDGDQPQHF.

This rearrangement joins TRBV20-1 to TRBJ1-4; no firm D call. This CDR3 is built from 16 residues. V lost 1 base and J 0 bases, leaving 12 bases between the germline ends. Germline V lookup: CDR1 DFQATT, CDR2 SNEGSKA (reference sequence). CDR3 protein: CSARGARDATNEKLFF. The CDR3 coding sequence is TGCAGTGCTAGAGGAGCAAGAGACGCAACTAATGAAAAACTGTTTTTT.

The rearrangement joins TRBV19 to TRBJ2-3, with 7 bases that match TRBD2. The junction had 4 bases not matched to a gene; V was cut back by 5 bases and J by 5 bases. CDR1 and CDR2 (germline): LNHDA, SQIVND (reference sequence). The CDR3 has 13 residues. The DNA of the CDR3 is TGTGCCAGTAGTCTCGGGGAGGGAGATACGCAGTATTTT. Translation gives CASSLGEGDTQYF.